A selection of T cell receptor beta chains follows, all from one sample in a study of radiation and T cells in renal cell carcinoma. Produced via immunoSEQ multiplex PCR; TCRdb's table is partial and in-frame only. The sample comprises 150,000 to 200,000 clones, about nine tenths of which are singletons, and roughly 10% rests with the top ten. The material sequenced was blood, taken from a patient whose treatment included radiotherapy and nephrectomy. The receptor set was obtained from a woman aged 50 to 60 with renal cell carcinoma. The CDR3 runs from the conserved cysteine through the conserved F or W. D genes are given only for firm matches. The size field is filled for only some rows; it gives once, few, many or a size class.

TGTGCCAGTAGTATTAGTCGGGATGTCGATGAGCAGTTCTTC CASSISRDVDEQFF NA TRBJ2-1 once TRBV19
TGTGCCAGCAGTGAGTTAGACAGATCGGTAGGCTACACCTTC CASSELDRSVGYTF NA TRBJ1-2 NA TRBV6-1
TGCAGCGTTGAGCCGAGCACTGAAGCTTTCTTT CSVEPSTEAFF NA TRBJ1-1 NA TRBV29-1
TGTGCCAGTAGGTCCCCGACAGGTACTAACTACGAGCAGTACTTC CASRSPTGTNYEQYF NA TRBJ2-7 NA TRBV19
TGTGCCATCAGTGAGTCAATTGATAATTCACCCCTCCACTTT CAISESIDNSPLHF NA TRBJ1-6 NA TRBV10-3
TGCAGCGTTGGACAGGGCAGGGGGGCTTTCTTT CSVGQGRGAFF TRBD1 TRBJ1-1 NA TRBV29-1
TGTGCCAGCTCACCATTGGCAGGGAAGTGGGGTCAGCCCCAGCATTTT CASSPLAGKWGQPQHF NA TRBJ1-5 NA TRBV18
TGTGCCAGCAGTCTTTCCCGGGGGCGAATCAAGACCCAGTACTTC CASSLSRGRIKTQYF NA TRBJ2-5 NA TRBV6-1
TGTGCCAGCAGCCACAGGGTCGGCACCGGGGAGCTGTTTTTT CASSHRVGTGELFF NA TRBJ2-2 NA TRBV7-9
TGCAGCCCCGAAAGGGGGGCCTCCTACGAGCAGTACTTC CSPERGASYEQYF NA TRBJ2-7 NA TRBV29-1
TGTGCCATCAGTAGGACAGGGTATCCCGATCAGCCCCAGCATTTT CAISRTGYPDQPQHF TRBD1 TRBJ1-5 few TRBV10-3
TGTGCCAGCAGTGATACCTTGACAGATATCCCCTACGAGCAGTACTTC CASSDTLTDIPYEQYF NA TRBJ2-7 NA TRBV6-4
TGTGCCAGCAGTCCTCGGGACAGAGGGACCGGGGAGCTGTTTTTT CASSPRDRGTGELFF TRBD1 TRBJ2-2 NA TRBV2
TGTGCCAGCAGTGAAAGGACTAGCGGGGGTCTCACGGACTTC CASSERTSGGLTDF TRBD2 TRBJ2-7 NA TRBV2
TGTGCCAGCAGCCAAGGGCCGGGACAGGGGAGCACTGAAGCTTTCTTT CASSQGPGQGSTEAFF TRBD1 TRBJ1-1 few TRBV4-2
TGCGCCAGCAGCTTGGCCGCGGGGGGCTGGGAAGGCTACACCTTC CASSLAAGGWEGYTF NA TRBJ1-2 NA TRBV5-1
TGTGCCAGCACCCCGAGGAGGGGCAGGAGCTCCTACGAGCAGTACTTC CASTPRRGRSSYEQYF NA TRBJ2-7 NA TRBV7-8
TGCGCCAGCAGCTTCAACAGGGGCACGAGTGAAGCTTTCTTT CASSFNRGTSEAFF TRBD1 TRBJ1-1 once TRBV5-1
TGTGCCACCACGAGTTTCTATCCGGGCCCCTACGAGCAGTACTTC CATTSFYPGPYEQYF NA TRBJ2-7 NA TRBV21-1
TGTGCCAGCAGCTTCCCACAGCGTAACACTGAAGCTTTCTTT CASSFPQRNTEAFF NA TRBJ1-1 few TRBV7-9
TGTGCCAGTAAAATTAGCAATCAGCCCCAGCATTTT CASKISNQPQHF NA TRBJ1-5 NA TRBV19
TGTGCCAGCAGCCCTACGTGGAGCACAGATACGCAGTATTTT CASSPTWSTDTQYF NA TRBJ2-3 NA TRBV5-6
TGTGCCAGCAGCTTTGGACCTAACAATGAGCAGTTCTTC CASSFGPNNEQFF NA TRBJ2-1 NA TRBV11-2
TGTGCCAGCTCAGCATACGGGGCGGGGGGCCACTACGAGCAGTACTTC CASSAYGAGGHYEQYF TRBD2 TRBJ2-7 few TRBV18
TGTGCCAGCCTCCTGCGGGGAAAACTGTTTTTT CASLLRGKLFF NA TRBJ1-4 NA TRBV2
TGTGCCAGCAGCTTCTTGGAGACCCAGTACTTC CASSFLETQYF NA TRBJ2-5 NA TRBV7-9
TGTGCCAGCAGCGTAGCTAGCGGGGGGGTCCTTAGAGAGCAGTTCTTC CASSVASGGVLREQFF TRBD2 TRBJ2-1 NA TRBV9
TGCGCCAGCAGCCAAGATCTAGCGGGGACTAGCACAGATACGCAGTATTTT CASSQDLAGTSTDTQYF TRBD2 TRBJ2-3 NA TRBV4-3
TGTGCCAGTAGTGCGGGGGGTTTTGAGCAGTTCTTC CASSAGGFEQFF TRBD2 TRBJ2-1 NA TRBV19
TGTGCTAGTGGTTTGGTAGGACGATTAGCTAACTATGGCTACACCTTC CASGLVGRLANYGYTF NA TRBJ1-2 NA TRBV12-5
TGCAGTGTGGGGGGGGCCGGTGAAGCTTTCTTT CSVGGAGEAFF NA TRBJ1-1 NA TRBV29-1
TGTGCCAGCAGCAAAGGATTAACCACTGAAGCTTTCTTT CASSKGLTTEAFF NA TRBJ1-1 NA TRBV7-8
TGTGCCAGCAGCCGAAACCAAGAGACCCAGTACTTC CASSRNQETQYF NA TRBJ2-5 NA TRBV4-2
TGTGCCAGCAGTGAACGGCTGGAATCCTATGGCTACACCTTC CASSERLESYGYTF NA TRBJ1-2 NA TRBV6-1
TGTGCCAGCAGCCAAGGACAGGGTGGCTACACCTTC CASSQGQGGYTF TRBD1 TRBJ1-2 NA TRBV7-2
TGTGCCAGCAATAACCTGGGGAGACTTATGAACACCGGGGAGCTGTTTTTT CASNNLGRLMNTGELFF NA TRBJ2-2 NA TRBV7-2
TGTGCCAGCTCACCCCAGGGAGGCCCGAACACTGAAGCTTTCTTT CASSPQGGPNTEAFF NA TRBJ1-1 NA TRBV18
TGTGCCAGCAGCCTGTTAGCGGGGGGTGTCTACAATGAGCAGTTCTTC CASSLLAGGVYNEQFF TRBD2 TRBJ2-1 NA TRBV7-3
TGCGCCAGCAGTAACACAGATACGCAGTATTTT CASSNTDTQYF NA TRBJ2-3 NA TRBV5-1
TGCGCCAGCAGCCAAGAAGGGACAGGGGGAGGCTACACCTTC CASSQEGTGGGYTF TRBD1 TRBJ1-2 NA TRBV4-1
TGTGCCAGCAGTGAAATAAGGAGGGGGCGCGAAGCTTTCTTT CASSEIRRGREAFF TRBD1 TRBJ1-1 NA TRBV6-1
TGTGCCAGTAGGGCAAGGGTCCCAGGGGGCACTGAAGCTTTCTTT CASRARVPGGTEAFF TRBD1 TRBJ1-1 NA TRBV19
TGTGCCAGCAGTCGACAGATCTCTGGGGCCAACGTCCTGACTTTC CASSRQISGANVLTF NA TRBJ2-6 NA TRBV6-5
TGTGCCAGCAGCCAAGCGGGGGGGGCCTTTAGGCAGTTCTTC CASSQAGGAFRQFF TRBD2 TRBJ2-1 NA TRBV4-2
TGTGCCAGCAGCCCCGGGACCCGAAATGCTGAAGCTTTCTTT CASSPGTRNAEAFF NA TRBJ1-1 few TRBV9
TGTGCCAGCAGCTTTGCAAACACAGGGAGCAGGGATTCACCCCTCCACTTT CASSFANTGSRDSPLHF NA TRBJ1-6 NA TRBV5-6